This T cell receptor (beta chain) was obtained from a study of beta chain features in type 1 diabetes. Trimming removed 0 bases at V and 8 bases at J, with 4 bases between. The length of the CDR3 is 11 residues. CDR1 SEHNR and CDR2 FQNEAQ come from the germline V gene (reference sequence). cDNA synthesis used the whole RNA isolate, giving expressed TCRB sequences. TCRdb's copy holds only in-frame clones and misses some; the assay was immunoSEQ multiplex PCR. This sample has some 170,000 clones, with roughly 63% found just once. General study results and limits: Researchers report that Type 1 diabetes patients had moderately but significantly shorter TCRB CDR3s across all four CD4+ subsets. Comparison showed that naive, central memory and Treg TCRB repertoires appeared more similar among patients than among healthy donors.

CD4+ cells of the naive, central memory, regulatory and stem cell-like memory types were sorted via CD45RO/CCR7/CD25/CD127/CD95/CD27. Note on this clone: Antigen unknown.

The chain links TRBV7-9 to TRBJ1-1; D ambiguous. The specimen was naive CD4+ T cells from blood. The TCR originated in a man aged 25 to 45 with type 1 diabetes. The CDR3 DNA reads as TGTGCCAGCAGCTTAGCGAGCGAAGCTTTCTTT. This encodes CASSLASEAFF.